The 29 T cell receptor beta chains below were found in one sample sequenced in a study of cytomegalovirus exposure and HLA in healthy donors. Primers: 60 Vbeta forward and 13 Jbeta reverse. Only in-frame clones appear in the TCRdb table, and some are missing; sequencing was by immunoSEQ multiplex PCR. The data contain over 100,000 clones, 77% of them seen just once; the ten biggest clones take up approximately 11%. Sequenced sample: PBMCs. The receptor source for this set is a man between 40 and 49 years old in good health and CMV-seropositive.

As to this clone: Germline is not matched at one junction end, which may reflect a read error. The chain joins TRBV19 to TRBJ1-5, with D hard to call. CDR1 LNHDA and CDR2 SQIVND come from the germline V gene (reference sequence). This CDR3 is 12 amino acids long. CDR3 in amino acids: CASSLGNQLQHF. In DNA, the CDR3 is TGTGCCAGTAGTCTGGGCAATCAGCTCCAGCATTTT.

The genes are TRBV2 and TRBJ1-5, with TRBD1 matching 7 bases. The CDR3 sequence is 15 residues long. CDR1 and CDR2 (germline): SNHLY, FYNNEI. Unmatched junction bases numbered 9, after V lost 6 bases and J lost 4 bases. Here the CDR3 reads CASSFAGTVNQPQHF. CDR3 coding DNA: TGTGCCAGCAGCTTCGCCGGGACAGTAAATCAGCCCCAGCATTTT.

The chain joins TRBV10-3 to TRBJ2-5; the match to TRBD1 covers 10 bases. Germline CDR1 is ENHRY and CDR2 is SYGVKD. J was trimmed by 2 bases and V by 6 bases; bases with no gene match: 6. The CDR3 has 15 amino acids. The CDR3 DNA reads TGTGCCATCAGCCCGGGACAGGGGACGCAAGAGACCCAGTACTTC. This sequence encodes CAISPGQGTQETQYF.

As DNA, the CDR3 is TGTGCCAGCAGCCAAGATCGGGGGGGGAGAAAGTCCTACGAGCAGTACTTC. It specifies CASSQDRGGRKSYEQYF. The chain carries TRBV4-2 and TRBJ2-7; 8 bases match TRBD2. The CDR3 has 17 amino acids. The trim removed 0 bases at V and 1 base at J, leaving 8 bases unmatched. Germline V gene data show CDR1 as LGHNA and CDR2 as YNFKEQ.

To note about this clone: The junction and the germline gene differ at one end; a read error may be behind it. This rearrangement joins TRBV7-2 to TRBJ2-1, with a tentative D call TRBD1 (6 bases). CDR1 and CDR2 from the germline V gene are SGHTA and FQGNSA. CDR3 length equals 14 residues. The CDR3 nucleotides are TGTGCCAGCAGGTCCGACCGGGACACCGGCGAGGGGATCTTC. This sequence encodes CASRSDRDTGEGIF.

This clone was recorded a few times. The V gene is TRBV7-9, the J gene TRBJ1-4; no firm D call. CDR3 length equals 13 residues. Germline V gives CDR1 SEHNR, CDR2 FQNEAQ (reference sequence). With 5 bases removed from V and 5 bases from J, the gap between germline ends came to 9 bases. CDR3 nucleotides: TGTGCCAGCAGCACGGACTTGAATGAAAAACTGTTTTTT. The encoded protein is CASSTDLNEKLFF.

This chain links TRBV5-5 with TRBJ2-1; 9 nucleotides agree with TRBD2. The CDR3 is 15 amino acids. The V gene end was trimmed by 2 bases and the J gene end by 3 bases; junction bases not matched to a gene: 3. Germline CDR1 reads SGHKS; CDR2 reads YYEKEE (reference sequence). The CDR3, as DNA: TGTGCCAGCAGCTTACTAGCGGGCAACTACAATGAGCAGTTCTTC. This codes for CASSLLAGNYNEQFF.

The chain carries TRBV18 and TRBJ1-1; D remains unclear. The ends were cut back, 4 bases at V and 4 bases at J, with 13 bases in the middle. The CDR3 contains 14 residues. Looked up from germline, CDR1 is KGHSH and CDR2 is LQKENI. The CDR3 coding sequence is TGTGCCAGCTCACTCAGCCTGGAGTTCACTGAAGCTTTCTTT. Translation gives CASSLSLEFTEAFF.

V and J are TRBV5-5 and TRBJ1-3, with TRBD1 matching over 7 bases. The CDR3 extends over 16 amino acids. Germline loops: CDR1 SGHKS, CDR2 YYEKEE (reference sequence). V trimming: 1 base; J trimming: 1 base; junction bases outside the gene matches: 5. As DNA, the CDR3 is TGTGCCAGCAGCTTGTTACAGGGGCGATCTGGAAACACCATATATTTT. Amino acids: CASSLLQGRSGNTIYF.

The chain has TRBV6-6 and TRBJ1-2; 8 bases are a match to TRBD1. The CDR3 contains 14 residues. Trimming took 2 bases from V and 6 from J; bases not matched to a gene: 5. Germline V gives CDR1 MNHNY, CDR2 SVGAGI (reference sequence). The chain's CDR3 is CASSYVLTGDGYTF. CDR3 nucleotides: TGTGCCAGCAGTTACGTACTGACAGGGGATGGCTACACCTTC.

The chain combines TRBV28 with TRBJ1-2, with D possibly matching TRBD1 (6 bases). The CDR3 covers 14 residues. Germline CDR1 is MDHEN and CDR2 is SYDVKM. V was pared by 2 bases and J by 4 bases, with 11 bases between. CDR3 in amino acids: CASSLVRDTYGYTF. The CDR3 DNA sequence: TGTGCCAGCAGTTTAGTAAGGGACACCTATGGCTACACCTTC.

This chain joins TRBV5-4 and TRBJ2-4, with 10 bases that match TRBD1. V was pared by 4 bases and J by 7 bases, with 14 bases of the junction left unmatched. CDR3 length equals 17 residues. Germline lookup yields CDR1 SGHNT and CDR2 YYREEE (reference sequence). CDR3 residues: CASSAGTGVGSRNIQYF. The CDR3 DNA is TGTGCCAGCAGCGCCGGGACAGGGGTTGGGAGCAGGAACATTCAGTACTTC.

As concerns this clone: One end of the junction is discordant with germline, which a read error may explain. The genes are TRBV5-1 and TRBJ1-2, with D possibly matching TRBD1 (5 bases). Germline CDR1 reads SGHRS; CDR2 reads YFSETQ. The CDR3 covers 16 residues. CDR3 sequence (DNA): TGCGCCAGCAGCTTGGTTCCCCAGCAGGGCTCCTATGGCCACACCTTC. Translation: CASSLVPQQGSYGHTF.

V is TRBV7-2 and J is TRBJ2-2, with a possible D match to TRBD1 (6 bases). This CDR3 region has 16 residues. The germline gives CDR1 SGHTA, CDR2 FQGNSA. V shed 5 bases and J shed 0 bases, with 13 bases lying between them. CDR3 DNA: TGTGCCAGCAGCCCAGGCAGGGGACCGAACACCGGGGAGCTGTTTTTT. It yields the protein CASSPGRGPNTGELFF.

This sequence joins TRBV18 and TRBJ2-3; D assignment may be TRBD1 or TRBD2 (5 bases each). Trimming took 5 bases from V and 0 from J, leaving 12 bases between them. Germline V CDR1 and CDR2: KGHSH, LQKENI. The CDR3 is 15 residues long. CDR3 sequence (DNA): TGTGCCAGCTCATCACGGGGCGGCAGCACAGATACGCAGTATTTT. Protein: CASSSRGGSTDTQYF.

The chain uses TRBV5-1 and TRBJ1-2, with TRBD1 matching 12 bases. V shed 0 bases and J 9 bases; nucleotides not matched to a gene: 6. Germline values: CDR1 SGHRS, CDR2 YFSETQ. This CDR3 is built from 15 residues. The CDR3 spells CASSLAGGTGGRYTF. The CDR3 DNA reads as TGCGCCAGCAGCTTGGCCGGTGGGACAGGGGGCCGCTACACCTTC.

This clone was detected a few times. Other nucleotide sequences from this sample produce the same CDR3. The chain combines TRBV7-2 with TRBJ2-3, with D possibly being TRBD2 (7 bases). The CDR3 has 15 amino acids. Looked up from germline, CDR1 is SGHTA and CDR2 is FQGNSA. Trimming stripped 5 bases from V and 4 bases from J, with 16 bases between. CDR3 DNA: TGTGCCAGCAGCCTAGGGGGGGGAGGCGCAGATACGCAGTATTTT. As protein: CASSLGGGGADTQYF.

This chain links TRBV18 with TRBJ2-7; D uncertain. CDR1 is KGHSH and CDR2 is LQKENI in the germline V gene. The ends were cut back, 2 bases at V and 1 base at J, with 6 bases in the middle. The CDR3 is 13 residues long. The CDR3 sequence is CASSPYGSYEQYF. The CDR3 nucleotides are TGTGCCAGCTCACCATACGGGTCCTACGAGCAGTACTTC. The whole variable domain, filled in from reference TRBV18 and TRBJ2-7, reads NAGVMQNPRHLVRRRGQEARLRCSPMKGHSHVYWYRQLPEEGLKFMVYLQKENIIDESGMPKERFSAEFPKEGPSILRIQQVVRGDSAAYFCASSPYGSYEQYFGPGTRLTVT.

The chain joins TRBV6-5 to TRBJ1-2; no reliable D call. Germline CDR1 MNHEY, CDR2 SVGAGI. V was pared by 2 bases and J by 0 bases, with 7 bases between. The length of the CDR3 is 14 residues. Written as DNA, the CDR3 is TGTGCCAGCAGTTACAATTTAGCTAACTATGGCTACACCTTC. Translated: CASSYNLANYGYTF.

The CDR3: CASSWGSSGGTDTQYF. For the CDR3, the DNA is TGCGCCAGCAGCTGGGGTAGTAGCGGGGGCACAGATACGCAGTATTTT. This chain joins TRBV5-1 and TRBJ2-3, with 8 positions matching TRBD2. The germline gives CDR1 SGHRS, CDR2 YFSETQ. The CDR3 runs 16 residues. V shed 3 bases, J shed 1 base, and the junction held 7 bases outside the gene matches.

The chain combines TRBV5-5 with TRBJ2-3; tentatively, D is TRBD2 (5 bases). V was cut by 0 bases and J by 0 bases, with 11 bases left in between. The CDR3 has 16 residues. CDR1 is SGHKS and CDR2 is YYEKEE in the germline V gene (reference sequence). The CDR3 sequence: CASSLGRASSTDTQYF. CDR3 nucleotide sequence: TGTGCCAGCAGCTTGGGGCGGGCCTCTAGCACAGATACGCAGTATTTT.

The chain links TRBV13 to TRBJ2-3; 11 bases are shared with TRBD2. V was pared by 5 bases and J by 2 bases, with 9 bases of the junction left unmatched. Germline CDR1 reads PRHDT; CDR2 reads FYEKMQ (reference sequence). The CDR3 has 17 residues. The CDR3 is CASSPGASGGLTDTQYF. DNA for the CDR3: TGTGCCAGCAGCCCCGGGGCTAGCGGGGGGCTCACAGATACGCAGTATTTT.

V gene TRBV5-1 combines with J gene TRBJ1-6; 8 bases fit TRBD1. V dropped 7 bases and J dropped 7; count of bases not matched to a gene: 10. The germline V gene encodes CDR1 SGHRS and CDR2 YFSETQ. This CDR3 is built from 15 residues. CDR3 in DNA: TGCGCCAGCCGCTCTCAGGGGGCGAGAAATTCACCCCTCCACTTT. This sequence encodes CASRSQGARNSPLHF.

The V gene is TRBV4-1, the J gene TRBJ1-2; D not certain. The V and J ends lost 3 bases and 1 base respectively, with 12 bases between them. From germline, CDR1 is MGHRA and CDR2 YSYEKL. The CDR3 has 15 residues. CDR3 in DNA: TGCGCCAGCAGCCAGGAGAGAGGCTTTAACTATGGCTACACCTTC. Translated: CASSQERGFNYGYTF.

The chain uses TRBV19 and TRBJ1-6; tentatively, D is TRBD1 (5 bases). Per the germline V gene, CDR1 is LNHDA and CDR2 is SQIVND (reference sequence). This CDR3 is 14 amino acids long. The V gene lost 3 bases and the J gene lost 7 bases, with 10 bases spanning the gap. The chain's CDR3 is CASSIPQVNSPLHF. The CDR3, as DNA: TGTGCCAGTAGTATCCCACAGGTCAATTCACCCCTCCACTTT.

This clone was detected only a few times. This chain joins TRBV15 and TRBJ2-3, with 9 bases matching TRBD1. The junction had 6 bases not matched to a gene; V was cut back by 3 bases and J by 5 bases. The germline V gene encodes CDR1 LNHNV and CDR2 YYDKDF (reference sequence). The CDR3 is 15 amino acids. The CDR3 is CATSRDRGWGDTQYF. The CDR3 coding sequence is TGTGCCACCAGCAGGGACAGGGGTTGGGGAGATACGCAGTATTTT.

The chain uses TRBV15 and TRBJ2-3; 9 bases agree with TRBD2. V lost 3 bases, J lost 2 bases, and 9 bases stayed unmatched. The CDR3 contains 17 residues. Germline V gene lookup returns CDR1 LNHNV and CDR2 YYDKDF (reference sequence). The CDR3 DNA follows: TGTGCCACCAGCAGGGACGGAACTAGCGGGTACACAGATACGCAGTATTTT. It is translated as CATSRDGTSGYTDTQYF.

The chain links TRBV7-2 to TRBJ2-5; possible D gene TRBD2, 5 bases. The V end lost 5 bases, the J end lost 2 bases, and 9 bases lay between the germline ends. The CDR3 has 13 amino acids. Germline values: CDR1 SGHTA, CDR2 FQGNSA. CDR3 protein: CASSPGGQETQYF. The DNA of the CDR3 is TGTGCCAGCAGCCCCGGCGGGCAAGAGACCCAGTACTTC.

The chain couples TRBV2 to TRBJ1-1; a weak D match, TRBD1 (5 bases). V was cut by 4 bases and J by 5 bases, with 11 bases left in between. This CDR3 has 13 amino acids. Germline values: CDR1 SNHLY, CDR2 FYNNEI. The CDR3 protein is CASSVGEVTEAFF. For the CDR3, the DNA is TGTGCCAGCAGTGTGGGGGAGGTGACTGAAGCTTTCTTT.